These 27 T cell receptor beta chains share one sample of origin, sequenced in a study of T cell clonality in common variable immunodeficiency. Regarding the study as a whole: Common variable immunodeficiency TCR beta sequences reportedly had fewer deletions and N-nucleotide insertions.

Repertoires were generated with immunoSEQ multiplex PCR, while TCRdb's copy carries only in-frame clones and drops some. There are under 40,000 clones in the sample, none observed a single time. These receptors' antigens are unknown. Input material: peripheral blood mononuclear cells. Receptors were obtained from a human donor with common variable immunodeficiency.

On this clone: The observed sequence ends 3 residues before the CDR3 terminus, with the missing tail filled in from the germline J gene. The chain is built from TRBV30 and TRBJ1-2; 11 positions match TRBD1. This CDR3 comprises 15 residues. V was pared by 2 bases and J by 4 bases, with 6 bases of the junction left unmatched. Germline values: CDR1 GTSNPN, CDR2 SVGIG (reference sequence). CDR3 protein: CAWSIGTGGLYGYTF. The CDR3 bases that were read are TGTGCCTGGAGTATCGGGACAGGGGGACTCTATGGC.

A note on this clone: With the read ending 3 residues before the CDR3 end, the germline J gene is used to fill in that end. The chain uses TRBV7-3 and TRBJ2-1; 10 nucleotides align to TRBD2. V lost 5 bases to trimming and J lost 6 bases; unmatched junction nucleotides: 7. Germline V gene lookup returns CDR1 SGHTA and CDR2 FQGTGA. The CDR3 is made up of 15 amino acids. CDR3 residues: CASSQGIAGGNEQFF. The CDR3 bases that were read are TGTGCCAGCAGCCAGGGTATAGCGGGGGGCAATGAG.

This clone occurred many times. Sequencing ends 3 residues short of the CDR3 end; the germline J gene provides the rest. This chain uses TRBV20-1 with TRBJ1-2; 7 bases fit TRBD1. CDR1 and CDR2 from the germline V gene are DFQATT and SNEGSKA (reference sequence). The CDR3 contains 14 residues. V lost 5 bases and J lost 4; bases outside the gene matches: 10. The part of the CDR3 DNA that was read is TGCAGTGCTTCCACCGGGACAGCCTTCTATGGC. Residues: CSASTGTAFYG. The whole CDR3 sequence reads CSASTGTAFYGYTF.

Worth noting for this clone: The DNA ends 3 residues before the CDR3 does, and the rest of the CDR3 is filled in from the germline J gene. This rearrangement joins TRBV6-2 or TRBV6-3 to TRBJ1-5; TRBD1 matches 9 bases. CDR1 MNHEY and CDR2 SVGEGT come from the germline V gene. J gave up 6 bases and V 6 bases, and 3 bases lay outside the gene matches. This CDR3 has 13 residues. The CDR3 region is CASRKTGGQPQHF. Incomplete CDR3 DNA: TGTGCCAGCAGAAAGACAGGGGGTCAGCCC.

The covered CDR3 bases are TGTGCCAGCAGTCAGACGAGGGCCGCCCTGGGCGAG. It translates to CASSQTRAALGE. The CDR3 in its entirety is CASSQTRAALGEQYF. The chain links TRBV6-2 or TRBV6-3 to TRBJ2-7; tentatively, D is TRBD2 (5 bases). Sequencing ends 3 residues short of the CDR3 end; the germline J gene provides the rest. Per germline, CDR1 MNHEY and CDR2 SVGEGT. Trimming removed 5 bases from V and 6 bases from J, with 20 bases in between. This CDR3 region has 15 residues.

This clone was counted many times. With the read ending 3 residues before the CDR3 end, the germline J gene is used to fill in that end. The chain employs TRBV7-3 and TRBJ2-3, with 15 bases lining up with TRBD2. V dropped 5 bases and J dropped 6; count of bases not matched to a gene: 6. The CDR3 is 16 residues long. Germline V gene data show CDR1 as SGHTA and CDR2 as FQGTGA. The CDR3 sequence: CASSPGLAGGVDTQYF. The DNA read from the CDR3 is TGTGCCAGCAGCCCTGGACTAGCGGGGGGGGTGGATACG.

On this clone itself: The sequenced fragment ends 3 residues before the CDR3 boundary, so the rest is inferred from the germline J gene. The V gene is TRBV7-3, the J gene TRBJ2-3; 13 bases are shared with TRBD2. Trimming at V came to 5 bases and at J to 8 bases, leaving 10 bases not matched to a gene. The germline CDR1 and CDR2 sequences are SGHTA and FQGTGA. The CDR3 length is 16 residues. The part of the CDR3 DNA that was read is TGTGCCAGCAGCCCCGGGACTAGCGGGGTGCCGAGTACG. Encoded protein: CASSPGTSGVPST. The whole CDR3 protein is CASSPGTSGVPSTQYF.

Comment on this clone: Sequencing ends 3 residues short of the CDR3 end; the germline J gene provides the rest. V usage is TRBV6-1 and J usage is TRBJ2-1, with D perhaps TRBD1 (5 bases). V was pared by 4 bases and J by 7 bases, with 11 bases between. From germline, CDR1 is MNHNS and CDR2 SASEGT. CDR3 length: 13 residues. CDR3 sequence reads: CASSVPGPNEQFF. The DNA read from the CDR3 is TGTGCCAGCAGTGTGCCAGGGCCAAATGAG.

The sample holds a few counts of this clone. The read terminates 3 residues before the CDR3 end, so the remaining end is supplied by the germline J gene. The chain combines TRBV11-2 with TRBJ2-2; D not certain. Germline CDR1 is SGHAT and CDR2 is FQNNGV. Trimming took off 5 bases at V and 7 bases at J, with 14 bases between the two ends. This CDR3 is 14 amino acids long. CDR3 protein: CASSVTVAVGELFF. CDR3 bases read: TGTGCCAGCAGCGTAACAGTGGCCGTCGGGGAG.

Ten or more counts support this clone. The read is 3 residues too short to cover the CDR3 end, so that end is filled in from the germline J gene. The V call is TRBV18, the J call TRBJ2-7; 8 nucleotides match TRBD1. Per the germline V gene, CDR1 is KGHSH and CDR2 is LQKENI. With 3 bases clipped from V and 6 bases from J, the junction kept 7 bases outside the gene matches. The CDR3 contains 14 residues. CDR3 loop: CASSPSPGGFEQYF. CDR3 DNA, as far as it was read: TGTGCCAGCTCACCTAGCCCAGGGGGCTTCGAG.

The sample holds many counts of this clone. The CDR3 end falls 3 residues outside the read, so it is completed with the germline J gene. V usage is TRBV20-1 and J usage is TRBJ1-4; D not certain. CDR3 length: 13 amino acids. Trimming stripped 5 bases from V and 3 bases from J, with 10 bases between. Germline V lookup: CDR1 DFQATT, CDR2 SNEGSKA (reference sequence). The CDR3 protein is CSALTSANEKLFF. CDR3 DNA (partial): TGCAGTGCTCTGACATCGGCTAATGAAAAA.

The table lists this clone with a few counts. Read coverage stops 3 residues before the CDR3 terminus; the germline J gene supplies the remainder. The chain has TRBV30 and TRBJ1-2, with TRBD1 matching 8 bases. Germline V gene sequence: CDR1 GTSNPN, CDR2 SVGIG (reference sequence). The ends lost 3 bases at V and 4 bases at J; junction bases unmatched: 13. The CDR3 has 16 amino acids. The covered CDR3 bases are TGTGCCTGGAGGGGAAATTACAGGGGGTTAGCCTATGGC. Its translation: CAWRGNYRGLAYG. The CDR3 reads in full as CAWRGNYRGLAYGYTF.

The sample holds many counts of this clone. The read terminates 3 residues ahead of where the CDR3 ends, so the germline J gene completes it. The chain carries TRBV30 and TRBJ1-2, with D possibly TRBD1 on 6 matching bases. CDR1 and CDR2 (germline): GTSNPN, SVGIG (reference sequence). Trimming left V 5 bases short and J 4 bases short, with 17 bases between. This CDR3 is built from 14 residues. The CDR3 bases that were read are TGTGCCTGGGGCTTCGGACAGACTGTCTATGGC. It codes for CAWGFGQTVYG. The CDR3 in its entirety is CAWGFGQTVYGYTF.

The sample holds many counts of this clone. The CDR3 end falls 3 residues outside the read, so it is completed with the germline J gene. The J gene is TRBJ1-1, the V gene TRBV5-1; 7 bases are shared with TRBD1. V was clipped by 4 bases and J by 1 base; unmatched bases: 10. The V gene's germline CDR1 is SGHRS and CDR2 YFSETQ. CDR3 length: 16 amino acids. The chain's CDR3 is CASSLRQGQANTEAFF. The covered CDR3 bases are TGCGCCAGCAGCCTCCGACAGGGACAAGCGAACACTGAA.

Regarding this clone: The sequence runs out 3 residues before the end of the CDR3; the remainder is reconstructed from the germline J gene. The rearrangement links TRBV7-8 to TRBJ2-7, with D possibly TRBD1 on 5 matching bases. The V end was cut by 5 bases, the J end by 3 bases, with 14 bases between. CDR3 length equals 14 residues. Germline V gene data show CDR1 as SGHVS and CDR2 as FQNEAQ. The CDR3 is CASSLTASNYEQYF. Incomplete CDR3 DNA: TGTGCCAGCAGCCTGACAGCATCCAACTACGAG.

Comment on this clone: The read gets to within 3 residues of the CDR3 end, and the germline J gene fills in the rest. The rearrangement links TRBV7-2 to TRBJ2-2, with TRBD1 as a possible D gene (6 bases). Germline lookup yields CDR1 SGHTA and CDR2 FQGNSA. The CDR3 has 15 amino acids. Trimming took 6 bases from V and 4 from J, leaving 15 bases between them. The part of the CDR3 DNA that was read is TGTGCCAGCAGGGGGCTGCAGGGGTCCACCGGGGAG. This translates into CASRGLQGSTGE. In full, the CDR3 reads CASRGLQGSTGELFF.

This clone was seen a few times. The read ends 3 residues before the CDR3 terminus; that terminus is restored from the germline J gene. The rearrangement joins TRBV2 to TRBJ1-5; D may be TRBD1 (5 bases). The germline V and J ends were trimmed by 2 bases and 7 bases, with 9 bases remaining between them. This CDR3 region has 13 residues. The germline gives CDR1 SNHLY, CDR2 FYNNEI. CDR3 sequence: CASSEWGVQPQHF. CDR3 DNA (partial): TGTGCCAGCAGTGAATGGGGGGTCCAGCCC.

This clone showed up just a few times. The sequence runs out 3 residues before the end of the CDR3; the remainder is reconstructed from the germline J gene. The V and J genes are TRBV19 and TRBJ2-5, with D possibly TRBD1 on 6 matching bases. The V gene lost 5 bases and the J gene lost 5 bases, with 24 bases spanning the gap. CDR3 size: 17 residues. In germline, CDR1 is LNHDA, CDR2 SQIVND (reference sequence). The sequenced part of the CDR3 DNA is TGTGCCAGTAGTCCACTAGGCCTGGGCCTAGGACAGGAGACC. Protein sequence: CASSPLGLGLGQET. The whole CDR3 reads CASSPLGLGLGQETQYF.

This clone showed up many times. The read terminates 3 residues ahead of where the CDR3 ends, so the germline J gene completes it. The chain carries TRBV29-1 and TRBJ1-2; 7 bases fit TRBD1. J gave up 5 bases and V 1 base, and 10 bases lay outside the gene matches. Germline-derived CDR1 and CDR2 are SQVTM and ANQGSEA. This CDR3 has 15 amino acids. CDR3: CSVEGSWDSRYGYTF. CDR3 DNA (partial): TGCAGCGTTGAAGGGAGCTGGGACAGCCGGTATGGC.

In its sample, this clone was seen many times. The read terminates 3 residues before the CDR3 end, so the remaining end is supplied by the germline J gene. This chain links TRBV7-9 with TRBJ2-7, with D tentatively TRBD1 (6 bases). The CDR3 totals 13 residues. Germline V lookup: CDR1 SEHNR, CDR2 FQNEAQ (reference sequence). Trimming cost V 5 bases and J 0 bases, with 8 bases left between them. The CDR3 is CASSLDSSYEQYF. The CDR3 bases that were read are TGTGCCAGCAGCCTGGACAGCTCCTACGAG.

The covered CDR3 bases are TGTGCCAGCAGCTTGGGCAGGGGCGAGGAAAAA. Its protein product is CASSLGRGEEK. The full CDR3 reads CASSLGRGEEKLFF. The V call is TRBV7-9, the J call TRBJ1-4; possibly TRBD1 for D (6 bases). The read gets to within 3 residues of the CDR3 end, and the germline J gene fills in the rest. V was shortened by 3 bases and J by 8 bases, with 13 bases between the two germline ends. Germline CDR1 is SEHNR and CDR2 is FQNEAQ (reference sequence). CDR3 length: 14 amino acids.

This clone was detected only a few times. Read coverage stops 3 residues before the CDR3 terminus; the germline J gene supplies the remainder. The rearrangement joins TRBV7-2 to TRBJ1-3; tentatively, D is TRBD1 (5 bases). V lost 5 bases and J 4 bases, leaving 12 bases between the germline ends. There are 14 residues in the CDR3. CDR1 and CDR2 (germline): SGHTA, FQGNSA. CDR3 DNA (partial): TGTGCCAGCAGCCCCGGGGGGTGGGGAAACACC. Translating it yields CASSPGGWGNT. The full CDR3 is CASSPGGWGNTIYF.

Comments on this clone: Coverage ceases 3 residues before the CDR3 finishes, and the germline J gene fills in the end. The chain is built from TRBV5-1 and TRBJ1-2; D call uncertain. Trimming shortened V by 1 base and J by 5 bases, and 12 bases separated the two germline ends. The CDR3 extends over 14 amino acids. CDR1 SGHRS and CDR2 YFSETQ come from the germline V gene. CDR3: CASSLLTDSYGYTF. The sequenced CDR3 bases are TGCGCCAGCAGCTTGCTCACAGATTCGTATGGC.

This clone showed up many times. The sequenced fragment ends 3 residues before the CDR3 boundary, so the rest is inferred from the germline J gene. V is TRBV18 and J is TRBJ2-3, with 10 bases aligning to TRBD2. The V and J ends lost 2 bases and 5 bases, in that order; junction bases with no gene match: 4. From germline, CDR1 is KGHSH and CDR2 LQKENI. CDR3 length equals 15 residues. The CDR3 spells CASSPERGGVDTQYF. CDR3 DNA, as far as it was read: TGTGCCAGCTCACCAGAGCGGGGGGGCGTAGATACG.

This clone was found many times. CDR3 amino acids: CASSPIRQGRGKLFF. The sequenced part of the CDR3 DNA is TGTGCCAGCAGCCCCATACGACAGGGTAGGGGAAAA. The V gene is TRBV7-3, the J gene TRBJ1-4, with 7 bases matching TRBD1. The CDR3 goes on 3 residues after the read ends, and that part is filled in from the germline J gene. The V gene's germline CDR1 is SGHTA and CDR2 FQGTGA. The CDR3 length is 15 residues. V was clipped by 5 bases and J by 10 bases; unmatched bases: 13.

This clone was seen a few times. The read falls 3 residues short of the CDR3 end, and the missing part is taken from the germline J gene. This chain uses TRBV7-9 with TRBJ1-6; 8 nucleotides match TRBD1. This CDR3 region has 13 residues. The ends lost 11 bases at V and 5 bases at J; junction bases unmatched: 5. Germline CDR1 SEHNR, CDR2 FQNEAQ (reference sequence). The covered CDR3 bases are TGTGCCTGCGGACAGGGTAATAATTCACCC. It specifies CACGQGNNSP. The CDR3 in its entirety is CACGQGNNSPLHF.

In regard to this clone: The missing CDR3 end, 3 residues past where the read stops, is filled in from the germline J gene. The chain carries TRBV7-2 and TRBJ2-5, with 7 bases that match TRBD1. From germline, CDR1 is SGHTA and CDR2 FQGNSA. The CDR3 is 13 residues long. V dropped 5 bases and J dropped 5; count of bases not matched to a gene: 5. The sequenced CDR3 bases are TGTGCCAGCAGCCCTAGACAGGGCGAGACC. Protein sequence: CASSPRQGET. The whole CDR3 sequence reads CASSPRQGETQYF.